This T cell receptor (beta chain) was documented in a study of T cell repertoires in cytomegalovirus infection (dated by TCRdb to the late 2010s). For the wider study: The peptide stimulations were aimed at well-studied HLA-B-restricted epitopes as well as recently identified HLA-C-restricted CMV epitopes, whose presentation resists viral immunomodulation. The HLA type of each donor mattered for the analysis, because public TCR beta signatures pointed to carriage of CMV infection along with the matching HLA type. Overall results and qualifications from the work: Carriers of CMV infection plus the relevant HLA type were discriminated by the cumulative frequency of public TCR beta family members in the study cohort and in an independent roughly 350-donor cohort. In the ex vivo response, HLA-C-restricted CMV-specific TCR beta clonotypes were dominant, and in two of eight donors the single most frequent clonotype came from this HLA-C-restricted group.

Worth noting for this clonotype: Its cognate antigen has yet to be identified. A junction end diverges from the germline sequence, so it may reflect a read error.

TCRdb names Illumina HiSeq 1500 as the instrument used. The raw public data were reprocessed by TCRdb itself: fastp quality trimming at Q25, MiXCR clonotype calling, in-frame beta chains only. Every CDR3 protein is listed once, alongside the most common genes and DNA of its rows. The sample data list about 830,000 distinct CDR3 sequences, and 30% to 35% of these were observed just once. The ten top clones hold 9.5% to 15% of the sample. Reading the label with the study, this specimen's treatment or condition is: in vitro stimulation with specific CMV peptide epitopes to enrich CMV-specific T cells. This material consisted of cultured CD8+ T cells from PBMCs, taken from culture after CMV antigen stimulation. The sequence was collected from a human donor in good health (CMV status not recorded). Some clones in this sample may be carry-over from other donors' samples.

CDR3 sequence: CTSSAYGATNEKLFF. The nucleotide sequence reads as follows: TGTACCAGCAGTGCCTATGGGGCAACTAATGAAAAACTGTTTTTT. This sequence uses TRBV6-6 and TRBJ1-4; the D gene assignment is ambiguous. The germline V gene encodes CDR1 MNHNY and CDR2 SVGAGI (reference sequence). From the cysteine up to the phenylalanine, the CDR3 has a length of 15 residues. CDR3 DNA only is kept here, 45 bases in frame from base 1.